A single sample is the source of the 23 T cell receptor beta chains below, sequenced in a study of CD4+ T cells in melanoma. Method: immunoSEQ multiplex PCR; TCRdb's copy keeps in-frame clones and lacks some. The table has about 120,000 clones, about 92% seen once; the top ten hold roughly 3.1%. The sequenced sample was peripheral blood. These receptors came from a human donor with melanoma.

This chain links TRBV2 with TRBJ2-7, with 14 bases identical to TRBD2. Germline V gene lookup returns CDR1 SNHLY and CDR2 FYNNEI. Trimming took 9 bases from V and 6 from J; bases not matched to a gene: 4. The CDR3 consists of 13 residues. The CDR3 region is CARGTSGSSEQYF. The CDR3, as DNA: TGTGCCAGGGGGACTAGCGGGAGTAGCGAGCAGTACTTC. Looking up the rest from reference TRBV2 and TRBJ2-7 gives the full variable domain: EPEVTQTPSHQVTQMGQEVILRCVPISNHLYFYWYRQILGQKVEFLVSFYNNEISEKSEIFDDQFSVERPDGSNFTLKIRSTKLEDSAMYFCARGTSGSSEQYFGPGTRLTVT.

This chain connects TRBV7-2 to TRBJ2-7; a weak D match, TRBD2 (5 bases). This CDR3 spans 13 amino acids. Trimming shortened V by 1 base and J by 7 bases, and 11 bases separated the two germline ends. The germline CDR1 and CDR2 sequences are SGHTA and FQGNSA. CDR3 protein: CASSLGREPEQYF. In DNA, the CDR3 is TGTGCCAGCAGCTTAGGTAGGGAGCCGGAGCAGTACTTC.

The gene calls are TRBV5-4 and TRBJ1-6; a weak D match, TRBD1 (6 bases). Between the trimmed V and J ends, which lost 0 bases and 8 bases, there was a span of 12 bases. Germline CDR1 is SGHNT and CDR2 is YYREEE (reference sequence). This CDR3 spans 15 amino acids. The CDR3 region has the DNA TGTGCCAGCAGCTTGGAATCGACAGGCTATTCACCCCTCCACTTT. Translating it yields CASSLESTGYSPLHF.

The chain combines TRBV4-1 with TRBJ2-7; no clear D. This CDR3 spans 14 amino acids. Germline V gives CDR1 MGHRA, CDR2 YSYEKL. Trimming pared 2 bases from V and 1 base from J, leaving 9 bases between. For the CDR3, the DNA is TGCGCCAGCAGCCAACCACCCAGGTCCTACGAGCAGTACTTC. Translation gives CASSQPPRSYEQYF.

This CDR3 is CASSQDLGGASTDTQYF. DNA for the CDR3: TGTGCCAGCAGCCAAGATCTTGGTGGGGCTAGCACAGATACGCAGTATTTT. This chain joins TRBV14 and TRBJ2-3; TRBD1 might be the D (5 bases). Per the germline V gene, CDR1 is SGHDN and CDR2 is FVKESK. Between the trimmed V and J ends, which lost 0 bases and 0 bases, there was a span of 13 bases. The CDR3 loop spans 17 amino acids.

This sequence joins TRBV2 and TRBJ2-3, with D possibly being TRBD1 (5 bases). The CDR3 spans 13 residues. Germline V gene lookup returns CDR1 SNHLY and CDR2 FYNNEI. Between the trimmed V and J ends, which lost 7 bases and 2 bases, there was a span of 10 bases. The DNA of the CDR3 is TGTGCCAGCAACGTCAGGGACACAGATACGCAGTATTTT. Its protein product is CASNVRDTDTQYF.

This chain joins TRBV7-2 and TRBJ2-1; 8 nucleotides line up with TRBD2. V trimming: 5 bases; J trimming: 7 bases; junction bases outside the gene matches: 10. CDR1 is SGHTA, CDR2 FQGNSA, per germline. This CDR3 contains 15 residues. The CDR3 loop reads CASSTRGGSWNEQFF. In DNA form, the CDR3 reads TGTGCCAGCAGCACCCGGGGGGGCTCGTGGAATGAGCAGTTCTTC.

The chain recombines TRBV30 with TRBJ1-5, with D tentatively TRBD1 (6 bases). CDR3 length: 13 residues. V shed 0 bases and J shed 5 bases, with 8 bases lying between them. The germline V gene has CDR1 GTSNPN and CDR2 SVGIG (reference sequence). This CDR3 reads CAWSVRGDQPQHF. The CDR3, as DNA: TGTGCCTGGAGTGTTAGGGGGGATCAGCCCCAGCATTTT. Based on the CDR3 plus reference TRBV30 and TRBJ1-5, the full variable domain is SQTIHQWPATLVQPVGSPLSLECTVEGTSNPNLYWYRQAAGRGLQLLFYSVGIGQISSEVPQNLSASRPQDRQFILSSKKLLLSDSGFYLCAWSVRGDQPQHFGDGTRLSIL.

The chain uses TRBV27 and TRBJ1-2; TRBD1 might be the D (6 bases). V lost 3 bases to trimming and J lost 4 bases, with 18 bases between them. The germline V gene has CDR1 MNHEY and CDR2 SMNVEV (reference sequence). The CDR3 has 16 residues. Here the CDR3 DNA reads TGTGCCAGCAGTTTTAACGGGGGGCGATTTTCCTATGGCTACACCTTC. This sequence encodes CASSFNGGRFSYGYTF.

A single count supports this clone. The chain has TRBV7-9 and TRBJ1-1; no definite D call. The germline gives CDR1 SEHNR, CDR2 FQNEAQ (reference sequence). Trimming took 3 bases from V and 1 from J, leaving 6 bases between them. The CDR3 consists of 13 residues. DNA for the CDR3: TGTGCCAGCAGCTTTCTCACGAACACTGAAGCTTTCTTT. Its translation is CASSFLTNTEAFF.

The gene calls are TRBV5-1 and TRBJ1-1; no firm D call. V was pared by 4 bases and J by 1 base, with 11 bases between. In germline, CDR1 is SGHRS, CDR2 YFSETQ. The CDR3 loop spans 14 amino acids. The CDR3 here is CASSPEWGNTEAFF. CDR3 sequence (DNA): TGCGCCAGCAGCCCGGAATGGGGGAACACTGAAGCTTTCTTT. Combining the CDR3 with reference TRBV5-1 and TRBJ1-1 gives the whole variable domain KAGVTQTPRYLIKTRGQQVTLSCSPISGHRSVSWYQQTPGQGLQFLFEYFSETQRNKGNFPGRFSGRQFSNSRSEMNVSTLELGDSALYLCASSPEWGNTEAFFGQGTRLTVV.

The chain joins TRBV5-1 to TRBJ2-3; D is unclear. CDR1 SGHRS and CDR2 YFSETQ come from the germline V gene. The V end was cut by 0 bases, the J end by 10 bases, with 9 bases between. There are 12 residues in the CDR3. The CDR3 sequence: CASSLAGLSQYF. CDR3 in DNA: TGCGCCAGCAGCTTGGCTGGGCTATCGCAGTATTTT.

The chain combines TRBV28 with TRBJ2-7, with a possible D match to TRBD2 (6 bases). Trimming removed 6 bases at V and 3 bases at J, with 18 bases between. Germline CDR1 is MDHEN and CDR2 is SYDVKM. The CDR3 loop spans 15 amino acids. CDR3 region: CASRSEGVSYYEQYF. CDR3 nucleotides: TGTGCCAGCAGATCGGAGGGAGTGTCCTACTACGAGCAGTACTTC.

The rearrangement uses TRBV11-1 and TRBJ2-3, with 7 bases matching TRBD2. Looked up from germline, CDR1 is SGHAT and CDR2 is FQDESV (reference sequence). The CDR3 covers 16 residues. V gave up 5 bases and J gave up 5 bases; unmatched junction bases: 13. The CDR3 reads CASSRPSSGLRDTQYF. Here the CDR3 DNA reads TGTGCCAGCAGCCGTCCATCTAGCGGTCTTAGAGATACGCAGTATTTT.

The chain combines TRBV4-2 with TRBJ2-1; possibly TRBD2 for D (6 bases). The CDR3 sequence is 11 residues long. Germline CDR1 reads LGHNA; CDR2 reads YNFKEQ. Trimming removed 7 bases at V and 7 bases at J, with 8 bases between. The CDR3 here is CASIAGNEQFF. CDR3 bases: TGTGCCAGCATCGCGGGAAATGAGCAGTTCTTC.

The chain combines TRBV4-1 with TRBJ2-7; 10 bases match TRBD2. With 6 bases clipped from V and 1 base from J, the junction kept 6 bases outside the gene matches. Germline V lookup: CDR1 MGHRA, CDR2 YSYEKL. The CDR3 is 15 residues long. DNA of the CDR3: TGCGCCAGCAGGAACCTAGCGGGGGTGTCCTACGAGCAGTACTTC. Encoded protein: CASRNLAGVSYEQYF.

V usage is TRBV6-1 and J usage is TRBJ2-2, with unresolved D. V was clipped by 3 bases and J by 2 bases, with 13 bases between them. The length of the CDR3 is 16 residues. The germline V gene encodes CDR1 MNHNS and CDR2 SASEGT. The CDR3 nucleotides read TGTGCCAGCAGTGATCTAGGGATACAAAACACCGGGGAGCTGTTTTTT. Translated, it gives CASSDLGIQNTGELFF.

The gene calls are TRBV7-2 and TRBJ2-3; no reliable D call. Between the trimmed V and J ends, which lost 7 bases and 0 bases, there was a span of 11 bases. Looked up from germline, CDR1 is SGHTA and CDR2 is FQGNSA. The CDR3 is made up of 14 amino acids. CDR3 amino acids: CASKALYSTDTQYF. CDR3 DNA sequence: TGTGCCAGCAAAGCCTTATATAGCACAGATACGCAGTATTTT.

The chain links TRBV11-3 to TRBJ2-3; tentative D call: TRBD1 (5 bases). There are 14 residues in the CDR3. From germline, CDR1 is SGHNT and CDR2 YENEEA. Trimming left V 1 base short and J 4 bases short, with 9 bases between. CDR3 region: CASSLGGGSDTQYF. DNA for the CDR3: TGTGCCAGCAGCTTAGGGGGCGGATCAGATACGCAGTATTTT.

The DNA of the CDR3 is TGTGCCTCCACAAACGGGGACTACTCCTACGAGCAGTACTTC. It translates to CASTNGDYSYEQYF. The chain recombines TRBV6-1 with TRBJ2-7, with 7 bases that match TRBD2. The trim removed 11 bases at V and 0 bases at J, leaving 10 bases unmatched. The CDR3 is 14 residues long. Per the germline V gene, CDR1 is MNHNS and CDR2 is SASEGT.

The gene calls are TRBV18 and TRBJ2-3; D tentatively reads TRBD1 or TRBD2 (6 bases each). Germline CDR1 is KGHSH and CDR2 is LQKENI. With 4 bases removed from V and 6 bases from J, the gap between germline ends came to 20 bases. This CDR3 region has 16 residues. The CDR3 loop reads CASSLGGGLTGDTQYF. The CDR3 nucleotides read TGTGCCAGCTCACTCGGGGGAGGACTCACAGGGGATACGCAGTATTTT.

In this sample, this clone turned up a few times. The chain carries TRBV28 and TRBJ2-2; possible D gene TRBD1, 6 bases. Germline loops: CDR1 MDHEN, CDR2 SYDVKM. V shed 6 bases and J shed 2 bases, with 16 bases lying between them. This CDR3 is 16 amino acids long. The CDR3 loop reads CASRPQGFRNTGELFF. As DNA, the CDR3 is TGTGCCAGCAGGCCTCAGGGGTTTCGAAACACCGGGGAGCTGTTTTTT.

This chain joins TRBV11-2 and TRBJ2-7, with D possibly called TRBD1 or TRBD2 (5 bases each). V gave up 6 bases and J gave up 5 bases, with 11 bases separating them. The CDR3 length is 12 residues. Germline CDR1 is SGHAT and CDR2 is FQNNGV. CDR3 sequence reads: CASRGDVHEQYF. Here the CDR3 DNA reads TGTGCCAGCAGGGGGGACGTGCACGAGCAGTACTTC.